These T cell receptor beta chains were read from a single sample in a study of CD8+ T cells in alopecia areata. TCRdb's copy holds only in-frame clones and misses some; the assay was immunoSEQ multiplex PCR. The sample yields approximately 100,000 clones, 86% seen once. Specimen: CD8+ T cells sorted from blood, collected between weeks 30 and 35, from a patient treated with tofacitinib. Source of these receptors: a human donor with alopecia areata. The CDR3 runs from the conserved cysteine through the conserved F or W. Fields, in order: J gene, clone size, D gene, V gene, CDR3 DNA, CDR3 protein. A D gene is named only where the DNA matches it firmly. Size values are once, few and many counts, or a class for expanded clones, and some rows have none.

J: TRBJ2-1
size: NA
D: NA
V: TRBV27
DNA: TGTGCCAGCAGTCCCGCTAGCTACTCTTACAAGGACGATGAGCAGTTCTTC
CDR3: CASSPASYSYKDDEQFF

J: TRBJ2-1
size: NA
D: NA
V: TRBV5-1
DNA: TGCGCCAGCAGCTTGGCCGGGCCTTACAATGAGCAGTTCTTC
CDR3: CASSLAGPYNEQFF

J: TRBJ1-2
size: NA
D: TRBD1
V: TRBV29-1
DNA: TGCAGCGTCGGGACAGTGGCTGTTTATGGCTACACCTTC
CDR3: CSVGTVAVYGYTF

J: TRBJ2-7
size: NA
D: TRBD1
V: TRBV27
DNA: TGTGCCAGCAGCCGAGTTCCGGGACAGGGGGCGAGGAGCGAGCAGTACTTC
CDR3: CASSRVPGQGARSEQYF

J: TRBJ1-2
size: once
D: NA
V: TRBV29-1
DNA: TGCAGCGTTGAAGATCTGGTCCGCCAGACCTATGGCTACACCTTC
CDR3: CSVEDLVRQTYGYTF

J: TRBJ2-5
size: NA
D: TRBD2
V: TRBV5-1
DNA: TGCGCCAGCAGCTGGGGGACTAGCGGGGAGGAGACCCAGTACTTC
CDR3: CASSWGTSGEETQYF

J: TRBJ2-3
size: NA
D: NA
V: TRBV21-1
DNA: TGTGCCAGCAGCAAGGACAGGTGTACAGATACGCAGTATTTT
CDR3: CASSKDRCTDTQYF

J: TRBJ1-1
size: NA
D: TRBD1
V: TRBV9
DNA: TGTGCCAGCAGCGTAGGCCAGGGGGCTGAAGCTTTCTTT
CDR3: CASSVGQGAEAFF

J: TRBJ1-5
size: few
D: NA
V: TRBV27
DNA: TGTGCCAGCAGTTACATTCCCTTACTCAATCAGCCCCAGCATTTT
CDR3: CASSYIPLLNQPQHF

J: TRBJ2-7
size: NA
D: TRBD2
V: TRBV6-1
DNA: TGTGCCAGCAGTGAAAATACTAGCGGCTTCTACGAGCAGTACTTC
CDR3: CASSENTSGFYEQYF

J: TRBJ1-2
size: NA
D: NA
V: TRBV19
DNA: TGTGCCAGTAGGGTCGAGGGGATAAGTGGCTACACCTTC
CDR3: CASRVEGISGYTF

J: TRBJ1-1
size: once
D: NA
V: TRBV4-1
DNA: TGCGCCAGCAGCCAAGTGGGGGGGGGCACTGAAGCTTTCTTT
CDR3: CASSQVGGGTEAFF

J: TRBJ1-1
size: NA
D: NA
V: TRBV4-2
DNA: TGTGCCAGCAGCCCAGTTGGGGACACTGAAGCTTTCTTT
CDR3: CASSPVGDTEAFF

J: TRBJ1-2
size: NA
D: TRBD1
V: TRBV2
DNA: TGTGCCAGCAGTGGGGGACAGGAAAACTATGGCTACACCTTC
CDR3: CASSGGQENYGYTF

J: TRBJ1-1
size: NA
D: NA
V: TRBV2
DNA: TGTGCCAGCAGTGAAGGAGTGGGCGGCACCACTGAAGCTTTCTTT
CDR3: CASSEGVGGTTEAFF

J: TRBJ2-7
size: NA
D: TRBD2
V: TRBV7-2
DNA: TGTGCCAGCAGCTTAGCAGGTCCGGGACTAGGTTCTTACGAGCAGTACTTC
CDR3: CASSLAGPGLGSYEQYF

J: TRBJ1-1
size: NA
D: NA
V: TRBV6-1
DNA: TGTGCCAGCAGGGACTGGAACACTGAAGCTTTCTTT
CDR3: CASRDWNTEAFF

J: TRBJ1-1
size: NA
D: NA
V: TRBV13
DNA: TGTGCCAGCAGCGGGTCAGACAGGTGGAACACTGAAGCTTTCTTT
CDR3: CASSGSDRWNTEAFF

J: TRBJ2-7
size: NA
D: NA
V: TRBV5-4
DNA: TGTGCCAGCAGCTTTGGCCCGTCCCCGAGCTCCTACGAGCAGTACTTC
CDR3: CASSFGPSPSSYEQYF

J: TRBJ2-7
size: NA
D: TRBD1
V: TRBV18
DNA: TGTGCCAGCTCACCTCGGACAGGGCTTTACGAGCAGTACTTC
CDR3: CASSPRTGLYEQYF

J: TRBJ2-7
size: NA
D: TRBD2
V: TRBV4-1
DNA: TGCGCCAGCAGCCAAGATGGGGAGGGCTACGAGCAGTACTTC
CDR3: CASSQDGEGYEQYF

J: TRBJ2-7
size: NA
D: NA
V: TRBV4-1
DNA: TGCGCCAGCAGCCAAGGCGGTAGTGGACCCTACGAGCAGTACTTC
CDR3: CASSQGGSGPYEQYF

J: TRBJ1-6
size: NA
D: NA
V: TRBV21-1
DNA: TGTGCCAGCAGCAACCCGGGAAGGGTGGCAAATTCACCCCTCCACTTT
CDR3: CASSNPGRVANSPLHF

J: TRBJ2-1
size: NA
D: NA
V: TRBV19
DNA: TGTGCCAGTAGGCGCGGGGCGGACAATGAGCAGTTCTTC
CDR3: CASRRGADNEQFF

J: TRBJ2-1
size: NA
D: NA
V: TRBV6-1
DNA: TGTGCCAGCAGTGAGGTGGGCAATTCCTACAATGAGCAGTTCTTC
CDR3: CASSEVGNSYNEQFF

J: TRBJ2-7
size: NA
D: NA
V: TRBV5-1
DNA: TGCGCCAGCAGCTACAGGGTCCCCTACGAGCAGTACTTC
CDR3: CASSYRVPYEQYF

J: TRBJ2-7
size: few
D: TRBD1
V: TRBV11-2
DNA: TGTGCCAGCAGCTTCGGACAGGGGATCGAGCAGTACTTC
CDR3: CASSFGQGIEQYF

J: TRBJ1-5
size: NA
D: NA
V: TRBV4-1
DNA: TGCGCCAGCAGCCAAGGAACCGGGGGTAGCAATCAGCCCCAGCATTTT
CDR3: CASSQGTGGSNQPQHF

J: TRBJ2-6
size: few
D: NA
V: TRBV5-1
DNA: TGCGCCAGCAGCCTACACGCGGTATACTCTGGGGCCAACGTCCTGACTTTC
CDR3: CASSLHAVYSGANVLTF

J: TRBJ1-3
size: NA
D: NA
V: TRBV25-1
DNA: TGTGCCAGCAGTGAAGGTGGGAACACCATATATTTT
CDR3: CASSEGGNTIYF

J: TRBJ1-1
size: NA
D: NA
V: TRBV6-1
DNA: TGTGCCAGCAGTGAAGCAGGGCGCAGCACTGAAGCTTTCTTT
CDR3: CASSEAGRSTEAFF

J: TRBJ2-3
size: NA
D: TRBD2
V: TRBV11-3
DNA: TGTGCCAGCAGCTCAACCGGGACTACAACAGATACGCAGTATTTT
CDR3: CASSSTGTTTDTQYF

J: TRBJ2-1
size: NA
D: NA
V: TRBV19
DNA: TGTGCCAGTAGTATAGGGAGTCCCCCCTACAATGAGCAGTTCTTC
CDR3: CASSIGSPPYNEQFF

J: TRBJ2-2
size: few
D: NA
V: TRBV27
DNA: TGTGCCAGCAGTTTATCCCCCCAAGGGCTCGGGGAGCTGTTTTTT
CDR3: CASSLSPQGLGELFF

J: TRBJ2-1
size: NA
D: TRBD1
V: TRBV9
DNA: TGTGCCAGCAGCGGGGTCGCTGGACAGGGTTACAATGAGCAGTTCTTC
CDR3: CASSGVAGQGYNEQFF

J: TRBJ2-1
size: NA
D: TRBD1
V: TRBV29-1
DNA: TGCAGCGCACCGAGGGGGCTGATGGTGGATGAGCAGTTCTTC
CDR3: CSAPRGLMVDEQFF